The sequence of this T cell receptor (beta chain) was determined in a study of cytomegalovirus exposure and HLA in healthy donors. Regarding this clone: Its antigen is unknown.

Primers included in the PCR were 60 Vbeta and 13 Jbeta primers. TCRdb's copy holds only in-frame clones and misses some; the assay was immunoSEQ multiplex PCR. The sample has some 96,000 clones, less than 85% seen once. Study results and caveats: Later analysis identified a missense DCLRE1C variant that was linked to TCR beta V- and J-gene trimming. Investigators reported more than 150 TCR beta chains as tied to cytomegalovirus. Later on, an analysis tied 15,000 to 20,000 TCR beta sequences to HLA alleles at 0.05 false discovery rate.

The clonotype was recovered from an older woman in good health and CMV-seropositive. Material: PBMCs.

The CDR3 bases are TGTGCCATCAGTGATCGGGACAGGGTGACCGGCTATGGCTACACCTTC. Protein sequence: CAISDRDRVTGYGYTF. The chain employs TRBV10-3 and TRBJ1-2; 9 positions agree with TRBD1. V trimming: 3 bases; J trimming: 4 bases; junction bases outside the gene matches: 9. Germline V gene data show CDR1 as ENHRY and CDR2 as SYGVKD. The CDR3 is 16 amino acids.